The sequence of this T cell receptor beta chain was determined in a study of T cells after yellow fever vaccination. About the study: SMART-Seq v4 Ultra Low Input handled preparation of low-cell-number fractions. Study-wide points: Most clones from primary vaccination resurfaced after the booster (around 97% CD4, 75% to 90% CD8). It was a weaker secondary response, yet one that peaked faster, at day 5 versus 15.

In this sample, this clonotype turned up many times. Antigen specificity is unknown. Germline values: CDR1 SGHVS, CDR2 FNYEAQ. V shed 3 bases, J shed 4 bases, and the junction held 12 bases outside the gene matches. There are 17 residues in the CDR3. Researchers made TCR cDNA using 5'RACE template switching, and this step added a universal primer site and UMIs. TCRdb recomputed calls from the 5' RACE reads with MiXCR, one row per CDR3 protein. The repertoire holds roughly 240,000 distinct CDR3 sequences, with about 7% as singletons. This clonotype originated in a man younger than 40 who received the YFV17D yellow fever vaccine. The sample here was CD4+ T cells sorted from PBMCs, taken on the day of the yellow fever booster vaccination. The chain couples TRBV7-6 to TRBJ2-3, with TRBD2 identical over 8 bases. The CDR3 sequence: CASSLMGSGRSSDTQYF. The CDR3 DNA reads TGTGCCAGCAGCTTGATGGGCAGCGGGAGATCTTCAGATACGCAGTATTTT.